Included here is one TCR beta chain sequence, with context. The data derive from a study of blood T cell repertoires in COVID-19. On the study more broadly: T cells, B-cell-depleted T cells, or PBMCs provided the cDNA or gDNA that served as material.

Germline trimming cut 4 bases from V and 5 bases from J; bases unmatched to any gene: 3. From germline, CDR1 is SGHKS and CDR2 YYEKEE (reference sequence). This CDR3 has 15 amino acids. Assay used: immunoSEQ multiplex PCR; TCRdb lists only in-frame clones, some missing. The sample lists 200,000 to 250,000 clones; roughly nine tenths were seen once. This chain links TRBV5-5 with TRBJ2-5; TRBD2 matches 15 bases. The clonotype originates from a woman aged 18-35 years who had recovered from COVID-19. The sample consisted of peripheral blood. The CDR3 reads CASSPGTSGRETQYF. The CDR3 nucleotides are TGTGCCAGCAGCCCCGGGACTAGCGGGAGGGAGACCCAGTACTTC.